A single sample is the source of the 10 T cell receptor beta chains below, sequenced in a study of T cell repertoires in cytomegalovirus infection. A single record per CDR3 protein comes from TCRdb applying MiXCR to the reads. The repertoire has 150,000 or so distinct CDR3 sequences, under 8.5% of them found once; the top ten carry roughly 18%. Sequencing was done on a sample of PBMCs. The receptors here all came from a human donor in good health (CMV status not recorded). Some clones in this sample may be carry-over from other donors' samples.

In this sample, this clonotype turned up many times. J is TRBJ2-5 and V is TRBV7-2, with D unresolved. CDR1 is SGHTA and CDR2 is FQGNSA in the germline V gene. The V and J ends lost 2 bases and 0 bases respectively, with 10 bases between them. CDR3 length: 15 residues. The CDR3 DNA follows: TGTGCCAGCAGCTTAAGTAATTGGTACCAAGAGACCCAGTACTTC. It encodes CASSLSNWYQETQYF.

The CDR3 sequence: CASSQGTSGGYGYTF. CDR3 nucleotide sequence: TGCGCCAGCAGCCAGGGGACTTCAGGGGGCTATGGCTACACCTTC. V usage is TRBV4-1 and J usage is TRBJ1-2; 7 positions match TRBD1. In germline, CDR1 is MGHRA, CDR2 YSYEKL. V shed 3 bases, J shed 4 bases, and the junction held 8 bases outside the gene matches. CDR3 length: 15 amino acids.

This clonotype was counted ten times or more. V and J are TRBV14 and TRBJ1-2; D is unresolved. Germline V gene lookup returns CDR1 SGHDN and CDR2 FVKESK. V was shortened by 0 bases and J by 5 bases, with 10 bases between the two germline ends. The CDR3 is 14 residues long. The CDR3 DNA reads TGTGCCAGCAGCCAAGATGGAGCAGTTTATGGCTACACCTTC. It is translated as CASSQDGAVYGYTF.

The chain joins TRBV12-3 or TRBV12-4 to TRBJ1-4; no firm D call. CDR3 length equals 15 residues. The germline V and J ends were trimmed by 2 bases and 3 bases, with 10 bases remaining between them. CDR3 in amino acids: CASSLNVGSNEKLFF. The CDR3 coding sequence is TGTGCCAGCAGTTTAAATGTAGGATCTAATGAAAAACTGTTTTTT.

This clonotype was recorded at least ten times. The genes are TRBV2 and TRBJ1-1; D unclear. This CDR3 is 12 amino acids long. Germline V gene data show CDR1 as SNHLY and CDR2 as FYNNEI. Trimming took off 4 bases at V and 10 bases at J, with 13 bases between the two ends. The CDR3 is CASSVQFDRAFF. The CDR3 DNA sequence: TGTGCCAGCAGTGTTCAGTTCGATAGAGCTTTCTTT.

This clonotype has at least ten counts. The chain recombines TRBV7-2 with TRBJ2-7, with D maybe TRBD1 (5 bases). Trimming pared 4 bases from V and 0 bases from J, leaving 13 bases between. Germline CDR1 SGHTA, CDR2 FQGNSA. CDR3 length: 15 residues. The CDR3 DNA reads TGTGCCAGCAGCTCTCCCGACAGTGCCTCCTACGAGCAGTACTTC. It is translated as CASSSPDSASYEQYF.

Ten or more counts support this clonotype. The chain recombines TRBV7-2 with TRBJ1-2; D gene unclear. Trimming stripped 5 bases from V and 4 bases from J, with 8 bases between. The CDR3 contains 12 residues. Germline V gene sequence: CDR1 SGHTA, CDR2 FQGNSA. For the CDR3, the DNA is TGTGCCAGCAGCCTGCCCGGCTATGGCTACACCTTC. Amino acids: CASSLPGYGYTF.

This clonotype was picked up many times. The V call is TRBV7-9, the J call TRBJ1-6; TRBD1 is a possible D gene (6 bases). V was clipped by 5 bases and J by 9 bases, with 17 bases between them. The CDR3 runs to 15 residues. Germline CDR1 is SEHNR and CDR2 is FQNEAQ (reference sequence). CDR3 in DNA: TGTGCCAGCAGCCCCGAGGGGGAATTGATTTCACCCCTCCACTTT. As protein: CASSPEGELISPLHF.

This clonotype was counted ten times or more. The genes are TRBV6-2 or TRBV6-3 and TRBJ2-1; D gene ambiguous. Deletions cut 2 bases from V and 0 bases from J, with 8 bases between. Germline lookup yields CDR1 MNHEY and CDR2 SVGEGT. The CDR3 runs to 15 residues. This CDR3 is CASSYQLGSYNEQFF. The CDR3 nucleotides read TGTGCCAGCAGTTACCAACTGGGCTCCTACAATGAGCAGTTCTTC.

This clonotype was seen many times. The chain uses TRBV12-3 or TRBV12-4 and TRBJ1-4; 7 nucleotides agree with TRBD1. Losses at the gene ends were 6 bases for V and 2 bases for J; bases not matched to a gene: 3. The CDR3 has 14 residues. The CDR3 sequence is CASRTGTTNEKLFF. The CDR3 DNA sequence: TGTGCCAGCAGGACAGGGACCACTAATGAAAAACTGTTTTTT.